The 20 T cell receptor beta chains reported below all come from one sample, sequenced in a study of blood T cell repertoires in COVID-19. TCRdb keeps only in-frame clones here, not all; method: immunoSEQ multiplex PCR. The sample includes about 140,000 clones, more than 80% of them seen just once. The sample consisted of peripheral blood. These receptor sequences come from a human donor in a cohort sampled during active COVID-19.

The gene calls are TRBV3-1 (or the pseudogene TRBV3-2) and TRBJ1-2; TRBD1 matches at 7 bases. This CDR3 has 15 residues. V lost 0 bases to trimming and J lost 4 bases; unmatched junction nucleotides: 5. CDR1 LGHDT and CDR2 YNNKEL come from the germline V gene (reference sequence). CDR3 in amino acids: CASSQDQGGIYGYTF. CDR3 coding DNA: TGTGCCAGCAGCCAAGATCAAGGGGGCATCTATGGCTACACCTTC.

This CDR3 reads CASSGQSTTGEFF. CDR3 DNA: TGTGCCAGCTCCGGACAATCAACGACGGGGGAGTTCTTC. The J gene is TRBJ2-1, the V gene TRBV6-5; D is perhaps TRBD2 (6 bases). There are 13 residues in the CDR3. Trimming removed 8 bases from V and 14 bases from J, with 22 bases in between. Germline values: CDR1 MNHEY, CDR2 SVGAGI.

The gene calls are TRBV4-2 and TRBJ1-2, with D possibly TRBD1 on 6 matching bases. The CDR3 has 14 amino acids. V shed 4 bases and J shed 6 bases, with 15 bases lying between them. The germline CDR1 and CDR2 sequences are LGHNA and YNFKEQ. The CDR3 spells CASSPVDSAHGYTF. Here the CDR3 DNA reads TGTGCCAGCAGCCCCGTGGACAGCGCTCATGGCTACACCTTC.

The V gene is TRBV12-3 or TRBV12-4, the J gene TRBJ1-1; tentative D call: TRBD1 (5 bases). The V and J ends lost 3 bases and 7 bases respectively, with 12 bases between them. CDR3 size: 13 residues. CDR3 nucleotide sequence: TGTGCCAGCAGTTTTTCGGACAACGGTGAAGCTTTCTTT. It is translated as CASSFSDNGEAFF.

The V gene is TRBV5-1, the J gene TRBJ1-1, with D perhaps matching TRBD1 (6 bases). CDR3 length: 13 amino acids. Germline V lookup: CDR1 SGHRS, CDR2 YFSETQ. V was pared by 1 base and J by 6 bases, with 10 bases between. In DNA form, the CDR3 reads TGCGCCAGCAGCTTGCACCAGGGGTCTGAAGCTTTCTTT. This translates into CASSLHQGSEAFF.

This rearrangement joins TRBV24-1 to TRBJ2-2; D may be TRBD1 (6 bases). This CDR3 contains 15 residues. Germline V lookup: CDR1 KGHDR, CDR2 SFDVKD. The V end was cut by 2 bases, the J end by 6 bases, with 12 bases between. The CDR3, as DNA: TGTGCCACCAGTGATTGGGGGCTCGGGGCCGGGGAGCTGTTTTTT. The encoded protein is CATSDWGLGAGELFF.

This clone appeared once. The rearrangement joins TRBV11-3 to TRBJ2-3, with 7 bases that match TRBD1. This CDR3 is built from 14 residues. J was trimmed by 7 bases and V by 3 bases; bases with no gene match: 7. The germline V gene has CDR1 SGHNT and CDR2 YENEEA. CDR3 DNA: TGTGCCAGCAGCTTGACAGGGTTTGGGAATACGCAGTATTTT. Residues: CASSLTGFGNTQYF.

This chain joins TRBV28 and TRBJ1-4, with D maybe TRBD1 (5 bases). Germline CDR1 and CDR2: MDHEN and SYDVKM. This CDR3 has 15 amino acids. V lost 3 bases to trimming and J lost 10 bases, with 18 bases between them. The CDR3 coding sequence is TGTGCCAGCAGTTTCTGGGGGGGGGATCTTGGAAAACTGTTTTTT. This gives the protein CASSFWGGDLGKLFF. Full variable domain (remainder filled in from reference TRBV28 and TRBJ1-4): DVKVTQSSRYLVKRTGEKVFLECVQDMDHENMFWYRQDPGLGLRLIYFSYDVKMKEKGDIPEGYSVSREKKERFSLILESASTNQTSMYLCASSFWGGDLGKLFFGSGTQLSVL.

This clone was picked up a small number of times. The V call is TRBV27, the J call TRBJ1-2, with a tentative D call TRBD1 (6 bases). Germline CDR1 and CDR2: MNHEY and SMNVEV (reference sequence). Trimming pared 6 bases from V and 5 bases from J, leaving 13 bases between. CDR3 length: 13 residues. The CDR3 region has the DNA TGTGCCAGCAGCCCAGGGGCCTCGTATGGCTACACCTTC. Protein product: CASSPGASYGYTF.

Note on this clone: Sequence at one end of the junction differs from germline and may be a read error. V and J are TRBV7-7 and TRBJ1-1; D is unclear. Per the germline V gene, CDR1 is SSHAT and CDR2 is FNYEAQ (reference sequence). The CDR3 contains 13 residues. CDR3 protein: CASSLSLNTEAFF. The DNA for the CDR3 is TGTGCTAGCAGCTTAAGCCTGAACACTGAAGCTTTCTTT.

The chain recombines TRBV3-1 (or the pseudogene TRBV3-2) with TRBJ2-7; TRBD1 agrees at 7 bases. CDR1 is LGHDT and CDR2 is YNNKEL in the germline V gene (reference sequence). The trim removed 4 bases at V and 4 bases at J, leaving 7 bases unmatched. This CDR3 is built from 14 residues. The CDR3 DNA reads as TGTGCCAGCAGCCCTCGACAGGGTTTATACGAGCAGTACTTC. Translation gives CASSPRQGLYEQYF.

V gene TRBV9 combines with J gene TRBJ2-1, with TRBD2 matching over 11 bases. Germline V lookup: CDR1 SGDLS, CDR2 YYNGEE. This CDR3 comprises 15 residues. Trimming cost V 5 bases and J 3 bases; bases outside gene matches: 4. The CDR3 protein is CASSETSGGYNEQFF. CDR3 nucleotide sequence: TGTGCCAGCAGTGAAACTAGCGGGGGCTACAATGAGCAGTTCTTC.

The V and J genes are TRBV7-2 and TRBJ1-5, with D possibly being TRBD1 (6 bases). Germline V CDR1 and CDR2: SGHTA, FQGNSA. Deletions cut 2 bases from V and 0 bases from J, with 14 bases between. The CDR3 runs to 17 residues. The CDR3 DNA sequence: TGTGCCAGCAGCTTACAGGGACAAAGGGGTAGCAATCAGCCCCAGCATTTT. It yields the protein CASSLQGQRGSNQPQHF.

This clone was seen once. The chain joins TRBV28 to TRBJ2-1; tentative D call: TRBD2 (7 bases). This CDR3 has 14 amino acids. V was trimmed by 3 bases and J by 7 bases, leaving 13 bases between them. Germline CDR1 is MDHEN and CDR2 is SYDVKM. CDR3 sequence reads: CASSLGGAKNEQFF. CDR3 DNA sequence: TGTGCCAGCAGTTTGGGGGGGGCGAAAAATGAGCAGTTCTTC.

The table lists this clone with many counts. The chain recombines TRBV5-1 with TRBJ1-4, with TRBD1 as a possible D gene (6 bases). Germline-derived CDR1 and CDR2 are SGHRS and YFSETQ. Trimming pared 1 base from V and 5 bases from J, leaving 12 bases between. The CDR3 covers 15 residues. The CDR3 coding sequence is TGCGCCAGCAGCTTGATCCCAGGGGTGAATGAAAAACTGTTTTTT. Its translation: CASSLIPGVNEKLFF.

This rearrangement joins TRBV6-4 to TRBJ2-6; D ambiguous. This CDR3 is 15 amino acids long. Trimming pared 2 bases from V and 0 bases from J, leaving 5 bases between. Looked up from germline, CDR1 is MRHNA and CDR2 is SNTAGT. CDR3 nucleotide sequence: TGTGCCAGCAGTGACGAGCACTCTGGGGCCAACGTCCTGACTTTC. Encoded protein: CASSDEHSGANVLTF.

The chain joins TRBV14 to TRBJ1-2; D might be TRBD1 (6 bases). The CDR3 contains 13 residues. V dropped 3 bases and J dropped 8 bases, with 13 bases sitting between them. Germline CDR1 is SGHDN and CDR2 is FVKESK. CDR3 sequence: CASSQPYRVGYTF. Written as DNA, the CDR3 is TGTGCCAGCAGCCAGCCGTACAGGGTGGGCTACACCTTC.

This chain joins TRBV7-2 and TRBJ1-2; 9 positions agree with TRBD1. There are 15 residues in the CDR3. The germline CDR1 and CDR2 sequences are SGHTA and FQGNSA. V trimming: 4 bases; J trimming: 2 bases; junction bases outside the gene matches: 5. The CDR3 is CASSYQTGGNYGYTF. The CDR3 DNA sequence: TGTGCCAGCAGCTACCAGACAGGGGGGAACTATGGCTACACCTTC. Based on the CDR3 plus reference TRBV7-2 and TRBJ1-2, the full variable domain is GAGVSQSPSNKVTEKGKDVELRCDPISGHTALYWYRQSLGQGLEFLIYFQGNSAPDKSGLPSDRFSAERTGGSVSTLTIQRTQQEDSAVYLCASSYQTGGNYGYTFGSGTRLTVV.

This CDR3 is CASSPLAVQTYEQYF. The CDR3 nucleotides are TGCGCCAGCAGCCCTCTAGCGGTTCAAACCTACGAGCAGTACTTC. This rearrangement joins TRBV4-1 to TRBJ2-7; 7 nucleotides agree with TRBD2. With V trimmed by 4 bases and J by 2 bases, 8 bases remained unmatched. The CDR3 sequence is 15 residues long. Germline V gene sequence: CDR1 MGHRA, CDR2 YSYEKL.

CDR3 DNA sequence: TGTGCCAGTAGTATAGATGTCGGGAACACTGAAGCTTTCTTT. This translates into CASSIDVGNTEAFF. This chain uses TRBV19 with TRBJ1-1; D not certain. Germline CDR1 LNHDA, CDR2 SQIVND (reference sequence). Trimming cost V 0 bases and J 1 base, with 6 bases left between them. The CDR3 consists of 14 residues. Full variable domain (remainder filled in from reference TRBV19 and TRBJ1-1): DGGITQSPKYLFRKEGQNVTLSCEQNLNHDAMYWYRQDPGQGLRLIYYSQIVNDFQKGDIAEGYSVSREKKESFPLTVTSAQKNPTAFYLCASSIDVGNTEAFFGQGTRLTVV.